This T cell receptor (beta chain) came from a study of T cells after yellow fever vaccination. The study, taken as a whole, reports: Weaker overall, the secondary response nonetheless peaked faster (day 5 versus 15). A large majority of primary-vaccination clones showed up again after the booster (about 97% CD4, 88% CD8).

This clonotype was recorded many times. Its antigen is as yet unknown. The 5'RACE template-switching step produced TCR cDNA and added a universal primer site and UMIs. Using its own MiXCR run on the 5' RACE reads, TCRdb lists one record per CDR3 protein. The sample consists of about 49,000 distinct CDR3 sequences, around 7% of them appearing once. The sequencing used CD8+ T cells sorted from PBMCs, collected about 2 weeks after the first yellow fever vaccination. The TCR sequence derives from a man aged 18 to 35 who received the YFV17D yellow fever vaccine.

The CDR3, as DNA: TGTGCCAGCTCAGGTACCTATGGCTACACCTTC. It yields the protein CASSGTYGYTF. The chain joins TRBV9 to TRBJ1-2; no clear D. The CDR3 has 11 residues. Germline CDR1 and CDR2: SGDLS and YYNGEE. V lost 7 bases and J 4 bases, leaving 8 bases between the germline ends.